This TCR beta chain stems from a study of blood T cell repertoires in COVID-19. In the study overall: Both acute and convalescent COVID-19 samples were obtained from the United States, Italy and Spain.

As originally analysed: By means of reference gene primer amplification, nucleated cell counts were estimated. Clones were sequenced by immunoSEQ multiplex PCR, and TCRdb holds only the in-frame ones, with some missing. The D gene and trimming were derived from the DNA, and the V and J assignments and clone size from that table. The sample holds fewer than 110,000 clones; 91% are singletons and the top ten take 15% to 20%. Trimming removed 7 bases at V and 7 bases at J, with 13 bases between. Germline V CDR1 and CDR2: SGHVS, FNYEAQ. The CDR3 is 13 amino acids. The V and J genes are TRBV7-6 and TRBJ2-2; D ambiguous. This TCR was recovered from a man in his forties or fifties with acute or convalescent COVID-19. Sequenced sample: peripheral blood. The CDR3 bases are TGTGCCAGCACCTCCCCGGGTTACGGGGAGCTGTTTTTT. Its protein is CASTSPGYGELFF.